This is a list of T cell receptor beta chains from one sample in a study of technical replicates of blood from a handful of donors. Sequenced by immunoSEQ multiplex PCR; TCRdb stores in-frame clones only, minus some. Of 75,000 to 100,000 clones listed, roughly 94% were seen once; the top ten hold 0.38%. Sequencing was carried out using T cells isolated from PBMCs. The source of these receptors is a human donor in good health. Each CDR3 is given with its conserved first and last residue. The order of the fields is D gene, J gene, V gene, clone size, CDR3 protein, CDR3 DNA. The D gene is left open where the match is weak. Only some rows state a clone size, as once, few, many or a class for expanded clones.

d_gene: TRBD2
j_gene: TRBJ2-7
v_gene: TRBV7-9
abundance: .
CDR3aa: CASSPYLLAVHVEQYF
CDR3nt: TGTGCCAGCAGCCCATACCTTCTAGCGGTCCACGTCGAGCAGTACTTC

d_gene: TRBD1
j_gene: TRBJ1-5
v_gene: TRBV7-2
abundance: .
CDR3aa: CASSRRTGGNQPQHF
CDR3nt: TGTGCCAGCAGCCGTCGGACAGGGGGCAATCAGCCCCAGCATTTT

d_gene: .
j_gene: TRBJ2-7
v_gene: TRBV5-4
abundance: .
CDR3aa: CASSPEIGRDYEQYF
CDR3nt: TGTGCCAGCAGCCCCGAGATCGGACGGGACTACGAGCAGTACTTC

d_gene: .
j_gene: TRBJ2-5
v_gene: TRBV5-1
abundance: .
CDR3aa: CASSLSIASQETQYF
CDR3nt: TGCGCCAGCAGCCTTTCTATAGCGAGCCAAGAGACCCAGTACTTC

d_gene: TRBD1
j_gene: TRBJ1-5
v_gene: TRBV6-9
abundance: .
CDR3aa: CASSYSFRDRRDQPQHF
CDR3nt: TGTGCCAGCAGCTACAGCTTCCGGGACAGGCGGGATCAGCCCCAGCATTTT

d_gene: TRBD1
j_gene: TRBJ1-1
v_gene: TRBV10-3
abundance: once
CDR3aa: CAISESFQGALNTEAFF
CDR3nt: TGTGCCATCAGTGAGTCCTTCCAGGGGGCGTTGAACACTGAAGCTTTCTTT

d_gene: TRBD1
j_gene: TRBJ2-1
v_gene: TRBV19
abundance: .
CDR3aa: CASSPTRTGTGRQFF
CDR3nt: TGTGCCAGTAGTCCCACTCGAACCGGGACAGGAAGACAGTTCTTC

d_gene: TRBD2
j_gene: TRBJ2-1
v_gene: TRBV19
abundance: .
CDR3aa: CASSISSGYNEQFF
CDR3nt: TGTGCCAGTAGTATATCTAGCGGTTACAATGAGCAGTTCTTC

d_gene: .
j_gene: TRBJ2-5
v_gene: TRBV19
abundance: .
CDR3aa: CASSIVKGNGETQYF
CDR3nt: TGTGCCAGTAGTATAGTCAAGGGGAACGGGGAGACCCAGTACTTC

d_gene: .
j_gene: TRBJ2-6
v_gene: TRBV13
abundance: .
CDR3aa: CASSLTGPPGANVLTF
CDR3nt: TGTGCCAGCAGCTTGACGGGTCCCCCGGGGGCCAACGTCCTGACTTTC

d_gene: TRBD2
j_gene: TRBJ2-7
v_gene: TRBV5-1
abundance: .
CDR3aa: CASSLGTSGRNEQYF
CDR3nt: TGCGCCAGCAGCCTAGGGACTAGCGGGAGGAATGAGCAGTACTTC

d_gene: .
j_gene: TRBJ2-7
v_gene: TRBV9
abundance: .
CDR3aa: CASSVTGQGDFYEQYF
CDR3nt: TGTGCCAGCAGCGTAACTGGGCAGGGCGATTTCTACGAGCAGTACTTC

d_gene: .
j_gene: TRBJ1-1
v_gene: TRBV28
abundance: .
CDR3aa: CASSLSGLITEAFF
CDR3nt: TGTGCCAGCAGTTTGTCAGGATTGATCACTGAAGCTTTCTTT

d_gene: TRBD1
j_gene: TRBJ1-5
v_gene: TRBV6-1
abundance: few
CDR3aa: CASRGQGASNQPQHF
CDR3nt: TGTGCCAGCAGGGGACAGGGGGCAAGCAATCAGCCCCAGCATTTT

d_gene: .
j_gene: TRBJ1-2
v_gene: TRBV2
abundance: .
CDR3aa: CASIRGSNYGYTF
CDR3nt: TGTGCCAGCATCCGGGGTAGCAACTATGGCTACACCTTC

d_gene: TRBD2
j_gene: TRBJ2-7
v_gene: TRBV29-1
abundance: .
CDR3aa: CSVTKGLANEQYF
CDR3nt: TGCAGCGTCACTAAGGGACTAGCCAACGAGCAGTACTTC

d_gene: TRBD2
j_gene: TRBJ2-7
v_gene: TRBV5-6
abundance: .
CDR3aa: CASSVGSGRILGQYF
CDR3nt: TGTGCCAGCAGCGTAGGCAGCGGGAGGATCTTAGGGCAGTACTTC

d_gene: TRBD2
j_gene: TRBJ2-7
v_gene: TRBV6-5
abundance: once
CDR3aa: CASSAGLAGSYEQYF
CDR3nt: TGTGCCAGCAGTGCGGGACTAGCGGGCTCCTACGAGCAGTACTTC

d_gene: TRBD1
j_gene: TRBJ2-7
v_gene: TRBV18
abundance: .
CDR3aa: CASSPPGYSGTGLTKQYF
CDR3nt: TGTGCCAGCTCACCACCCGGTTACTCCGGGACAGGATTAACGAAGCAGTACTTC

d_gene: .
j_gene: TRBJ1-1
v_gene: TRBV7-9
abundance: .
CDR3aa: CASSLEGGTEAFF
CDR3nt: TGTGCCAGCAGCTTAGAAGGGGGCACTGAAGCTTTCTTT

d_gene: TRBD1
j_gene: TRBJ1-1
v_gene: TRBV9
abundance: once
CDR3aa: CASSVTGGSEAFF
CDR3nt: TGTGCCAGCAGCGTAACAGGGGGGTCTGAAGCTTTCTTT

d_gene: TRBD2
j_gene: TRBJ2-3
v_gene: TRBV12-5
abundance: .
CDR3aa: CASGFWRTEREYPDTQYF
CDR3nt: TGTGCTAGTGGTTTTTGGAGAACCGAGCGGGAGTACCCAGATACGCAGTATTTT

d_gene: .
j_gene: TRBJ1-4
v_gene: TRBV4-1
abundance: .
CDR3aa: CASSQDPPISEGNEKLFF
CDR3nt: TGCGCCAGCAGCCAAGATCCACCCATCTCGGAGGGGAATGAAAAACTGTTTTTT

d_gene: .
j_gene: TRBJ1-2
v_gene: TRBV5-1
abundance: .
CDR3aa: CASSFDRSGGYTF
CDR3nt: TGCGCCAGCAGCTTTGACAGGAGTGGTGGCTACACCTTC

d_gene: TRBD2
j_gene: TRBJ2-1
v_gene: TRBV29-1
abundance: .
CDR3aa: CSVTSGLYNEQFF
CDR3nt: TGCAGCGTGACTAGCGGGCTTTACAATGAGCAGTTCTTC

d_gene: .
j_gene: TRBJ2-7
v_gene: TRBV7-6
abundance: .
CDR3aa: CASSLADRRASYEQYF
CDR3nt: TGTGCCAGCAGCTTAGCAGATCGGAGGGCCTCATACGAGCAGTACTTC

d_gene: TRBD1
j_gene: TRBJ1-2
v_gene: TRBV29-1
abundance: .
CDR3aa: CSVHKGASGYTF
CDR3nt: TGCAGCGTTCACAAGGGGGCTTCTGGCTACACCTTC

d_gene: .
j_gene: TRBJ2-1
v_gene: TRBV4-2
abundance: once
CDR3aa: CASSQDLAREQFF
CDR3nt: TGTGCCAGCAGCCAAGATCTAGCTCGTGAGCAGTTCTTC

d_gene: .
j_gene: TRBJ2-3
v_gene: TRBV7-3
abundance: .
CDR3aa: CASSLPSTDTQYF
CDR3nt: TGTGCCAGCAGCTTACCGAGCACAGATACGCAGTATTTT

d_gene: TRBD1
j_gene: TRBJ2-3
v_gene: TRBV7-2
abundance: .
CDR3aa: CASSPRTGGDTQYF
CDR3nt: TGTGCCAGCAGCCCACGAACAGGGGGGGATACGCAGTATTTT

d_gene: TRBD2
j_gene: TRBJ2-2
v_gene: TRBV7-8
abundance: .
CDR3aa: CASSLAFAGEFTGELFF
CDR3nt: TGTGCCAGCAGCTTAGCGTTCGCGGGAGAATTCACCGGGGAGCTGTTTTTT

d_gene: .
j_gene: TRBJ2-7
v_gene: TRBV15
abundance: .
CDR3aa: CATSFPRELNYEQYF
CDR3nt: TGTGCCACCAGTTTTCCTAGGGAGTTGAACTACGAGCAGTACTTC

d_gene: .
j_gene: TRBJ2-7
v_gene: TRBV5-6
abundance: .
CDR3aa: CASSLVGTLSYEQYF
CDR3nt: TGTGCCAGCAGCTTGGTTGGGACACTCTCCTACGAGCAGTACTTC

d_gene: TRBD2
j_gene: TRBJ2-7
v_gene: TRBV2
abundance: once
CDR3aa: CASSEAPASGYEQYF
CDR3nt: TGTGCCAGCAGTGAAGCGCCGGCTAGCGGCTACGAGCAGTACTTC

d_gene: TRBD2
j_gene: TRBJ2-7
v_gene: TRBV6-1
abundance: .
CDR3aa: CASSEVLAGGNEQYF
CDR3nt: TGTGCCAGCAGTGAAGTACTAGCGGGAGGGAACGAGCAGTACTTC

d_gene: TRBD1
j_gene: TRBJ1-5
v_gene: TRBV19
abundance: .
CDR3aa: CASTGGLQPQHF
CDR3nt: TGTGCCAGTACAGGGGGCCTTCAGCCCCAGCATTTT

d_gene: .
j_gene: TRBJ2-5
v_gene: TRBV13
abundance: .
CDR3aa: CASSLKETQYF
CDR3nt: TGTGCCAGCAGCCTAAAAGAGACCCAGTACTTC

d_gene: .
j_gene: TRBJ1-1
v_gene: TRBV6-5
abundance: .
CDR3aa: CASSPREANTEAFF
CDR3nt: TGTGCCAGCAGTCCCCGAGAGGCGAACACTGAAGCTTTCTTT

d_gene: TRBD2
j_gene: TRBJ2-3
v_gene: TRBV10-3
abundance: .
CDR3aa: CAISAGRELDTQYF
CDR3nt: TGTGCCATCAGTGCTGGGCGGGAGTTAGATACGCAGTATTTT

d_gene: TRBD1
j_gene: TRBJ2-1
v_gene: TRBV2
abundance: .
CDR3aa: CASRHTGGTYNEQFF
CDR3nt: TGTGCCAGCAGACACACAGGGGGAACCTACAATGAGCAGTTCTTC

d_gene: .
j_gene: TRBJ2-5
v_gene: TRBV19
abundance: .
CDR3aa: CASSIPSVETQYF
CDR3nt: TGTGCCAGTAGTATACCTTCCGTTGAGACCCAGTACTTC

d_gene: TRBD2
j_gene: TRBJ2-7
v_gene: TRBV6-6
abundance: .
CDR3aa: CASRTLSGSGEQYF
CDR3nt: TGTGCCAGCAGAACCCTCAGCGGGAGCGGCGAGCAGTACTTC

d_gene: TRBD2
j_gene: TRBJ2-1
v_gene: TRBV9
abundance: .
CDR3aa: CASSPISRLAGESEQFF
CDR3nt: TGTGCCAGCAGCCCAATTTCGAGACTAGCGGGAGAAAGTGAGCAGTTCTTC

d_gene: TRBD1
j_gene: TRBJ1-4
v_gene: TRBV5-1
abundance: .
CDR3aa: CASSQITGGGEKLFF
CDR3nt: TGCGCCAGCAGCCAGATTACAGGGGGCGGTGAAAAACTGTTTTTT

d_gene: TRBD2
j_gene: TRBJ2-3
v_gene: TRBV6-5
abundance: once
CDR3aa: CASTSGFTDTQYF
CDR3nt: TGTGCCAGCACTAGCGGCTTCACAGATACGCAGTATTTT

d_gene: .
j_gene: TRBJ1-1
v_gene: TRBV2
abundance: .
CDR3aa: CASTARSTEAFF
CDR3nt: TGTGCCAGCACAGCAAGGAGCACTGAAGCTTTCTTT

d_gene: .
j_gene: TRBJ1-1
v_gene: TRBV7-3
abundance: .
CDR3aa: CASSLTGLGGEAFF
CDR3nt: TGTGCCAGCAGCTTAACCGGGCTGGGGGGTGAAGCTTTCTTT

d_gene: .
j_gene: TRBJ1-4
v_gene: TRBV7-9
abundance: once
CDR3aa: CASSLPGLRNEKLFF
CDR3nt: TGTGCCAGCAGCCTTCCGGGACTCCGCAATGAAAAACTGTTTTTT

d_gene: .
j_gene: TRBJ2-1
v_gene: TRBV6-5
abundance: .
CDR3aa: CASRTFLSSYNEQFF
CDR3nt: TGTGCCAGCAGGACTTTCCTGAGCTCCTACAATGAGCAGTTCTTC

d_gene: TRBD1
j_gene: TRBJ2-3
v_gene: TRBV5-1
abundance: .
CDR3aa: CASSFTGGVATDTQYF
CDR3nt: TGCGCCAGCAGCTTTACAGGGGGAGTAGCGACAGATACGCAGTATTTT